These 12 T cell receptor beta chains were sequenced from one sample in a study of CD8+ T cells in alopecia areata. Extraction and reverse transcription of RNA yielded cDNA as the sequencing template. Profiling relied on immunoSEQ multiplex PCR, and the TCRdb table lists in-frame clones only, not all of them. The sample lists 35,000 to 45,000 clones, around 90% occurring once. The treatment denotes: oral pan-JAK inhibitor, 5-10 mg twice daily. The sample consisted of CD8+ T cells sorted from blood, taken at week 24, from a patient treated with tofacitinib. These receptors were taken from a human donor with alopecia areata.

The V and J genes are TRBV6-5 and TRBJ2-3, with 10 bases that match TRBD2. Germline CDR1 reads MNHEY; CDR2 reads SVGAGI. The CDR3 is 15 residues long. V shed 2 bases, J shed 2 bases, and the junction held 1 base outside the gene matches. The CDR3 nucleotides read TGTGCCAGCAGTTACGGACTAGCGGTCACAGATACGCAGTATTTT. Protein product: CASSYGLAVTDTQYF.

This chain links TRBV7-8 with TRBJ2-3; no clear D. The CDR3 extends over 14 amino acids. V lost 3 bases and J lost 2, with 9 bases in between. The germline gives CDR1 SGHVS, CDR2 FQNEAQ. The CDR3, as DNA: TGTGCCAGCAGCTTTCTCCAGGACACAGATACGCAGTATTTT. Its protein is CASSFLQDTDTQYF. The full variable domain, completed using reference TRBV7-8 and TRBJ2-3, is GAGVSQSPRYKVAKRGQDVALRCDPISGHVSLFWYQQALGQGPEFLTYFQNEAQLDKSGLPSDRFFAERPEGSVSTLKIQRTQQEDSAVYLCASSFLQDTDTQYFGPGTRLTVL.

The rearrangement uses TRBV6-1 and TRBJ2-7; D is uncertain. Trimming took 0 bases from V and 2 from J, leaving 5 bases between them. The CDR3 loop spans 13 amino acids. The germline V gene has CDR1 MNHNS and CDR2 SASEGT. CDR3 sequence reads: CASSEARPYEQYF. In DNA form, the CDR3 reads TGTGCCAGCAGTGAAGCCAGACCCTACGAGCAGTACTTC.

The V and J genes are TRBV19 and TRBJ1-5; D is ambiguous. The CDR3 extends over 14 amino acids. Germline CDR1 LNHDA, CDR2 SQIVND (reference sequence). The germline V and J ends were trimmed by 8 bases and 0 bases, with 11 bases remaining between them. The CDR3 protein is CASGIPYSNQPQHF. The DNA for the CDR3 is TGTGCCAGTGGGATACCCTATAGCAATCAGCCCCAGCATTTT. Supplemented by reference TRBV19 and TRBJ1-5, the full variable domain reads DGGITQSPKYLFRKEGQNVTLSCEQNLNHDAMYWYRQDPGQGLRLIYYSQIVNDFQKGDIAEGYSVSREKKESFPLTVTSAQKNPTAFYLCASGIPYSNQPQHFGDGTRLSIL.

The chain employs TRBV7-2 and TRBJ2-1; D unclear. CDR1 is SGHTA and CDR2 is FQGNSA in the germline V gene. This CDR3 has 14 residues. V lost 2 bases and J 2 bases, leaving 7 bases between the germline ends. CDR3: CASSLLGTYNEQFF. The CDR3 DNA reads TGTGCCAGCAGCTTATTGGGAACCTACAATGAGCAGTTCTTC.

The chain has TRBV27 and TRBJ2-5, with D possibly matching TRBD1 (6 bases). The CDR3 contains 14 residues. Germline values: CDR1 MNHEY, CDR2 SMNVEV (reference sequence). With 9 bases removed from V and 2 bases from J, the gap between germline ends came to 16 bases. DNA for the CDR3: TGTGCCAGTGGGGTGGGGGCCCAACAAGAGACCCAGTACTTC. It yields the protein CASGVGAQQETQYF.

The gene calls are TRBV7-2 and TRBJ2-2; D not certain. Trimming stripped 1 base from V and 5 bases from J, with 14 bases between. CDR3 length equals 16 residues. Germline-derived CDR1 and CDR2 are SGHTA and FQGNSA. The CDR3 here is CASSLDERLMTGELFF. In DNA, the CDR3 is TGTGCCAGCAGCTTAGACGAAAGGCTCATGACCGGGGAGCTGTTTTTT.

The chain uses TRBV2 and TRBJ2-7; D tentatively reads TRBD1 or TRBD2 (5 bases each). The CDR3 extends over 15 amino acids. V gave up 3 bases and J gave up 4 bases, with 16 bases separating them. Per germline, CDR1 SNHLY and CDR2 FYNNEI. CDR3 sequence: CASSDGGRAKYEQYF. The CDR3 DNA sequence: TGTGCCAGCAGTGATGGGGGACGGGCGAAGTACGAGCAGTACTTC.

The chain couples TRBV30 to TRBJ2-2; D may be TRBD2 (6 bases). This CDR3 comprises 14 residues. Germline V lookup: CDR1 GTSNPN, CDR2 SVGIG (reference sequence). The germline V and J ends were trimmed by 5 bases and 1 base, with 11 bases remaining between them. CDR3 nucleotides: TGTGCCTGGGGGACTGGATGGAACACCGGGGAGCTGTTTTTT. It codes for CAWGTGWNTGELFF.

The J gene is TRBJ2-1, the V gene TRBV4-1; D is unclear. Germline CDR1 is MGHRA and CDR2 is YSYEKL. Deletions cut 2 bases from V and 0 bases from J, with 8 bases between. The CDR3 loop spans 15 amino acids. The CDR3 is CASSQIASSYNEQFF. The CDR3 bases are TGCGCCAGCAGCCAAATTGCAAGCTCCTACAATGAGCAGTTCTTC.

The chain combines TRBV7-8 with TRBJ1-1; no reliable D call. CDR1 and CDR2 from the germline V gene are SGHVS and FQNEAQ. V shed 0 bases and J shed 7 bases, with 12 bases lying between them. The CDR3 is made up of 14 amino acids. The CDR3 reads CASSLAPLALEAFF. The CDR3 DNA reads as TGTGCCAGCAGCTTAGCTCCTCTGGCCCTTGAAGCTTTCTTT.

On this clone itself: In the same sample, other DNA sequences code for this CDR3. The V call is TRBV7-9, the J call TRBJ2-5; tentative D call: TRBD2 (6 bases). This CDR3 contains 16 residues. Germline V lookup: CDR1 SEHNR, CDR2 FQNEAQ (reference sequence). The germline V and J ends were trimmed by 5 bases and 4 bases, with 20 bases remaining between them. As DNA, the CDR3 is TGTGCCAGCAGCACCCTCAACGGGCAGGAGGGAGAGACCCAGTACTTC. Translation: CASSTLNGQEGETQYF.